This T cell receptor beta chain was sequenced during a study of identical twins. Unique molecular identifiers were present on cDNA, and template switching added a universal primer site. TCRdb redid the calling of the 5' RACE reads with MiXCR, one entry per CDR3 protein. The data show fewer than 250,000 distinct CDR3 sequences, with 7.5% seen just once and over 5% held by the top ten. Study-level results: Cross-sectional statistics underpinned the conclusions; the same donors were not followed. Abundant cord blood beta clonotypes carried fewer insertions; memory repertoires showed none. Twins shared out-of-frame alpha sequences with excess low generation probability.

Concerning this clonotype: Its antigen is undetermined.

The CDR3 sequence is 19 residues long. From germline, CDR1 is MNHEY and CDR2 SVGEGT. J was trimmed by 4 bases and V by 3 bases; bases with no gene match: 16. These data were also reused for a study on yellow fever vaccine responses in identical twins.

The clonotype originates from a woman between 18 and 29 years old in good health. The sequenced sample consisted of CD8+ T cells sorted from blood. The chain joins TRBV6-2 or TRBV6-3 to TRBJ2-3, with 10 bases aligning to TRBD2. The CDR3 DNA follows: TGTGCCAGCAGTTATTCCTTGGAGAGTAGCGGGGGGTCACCAGATACGCAGTATTTT. Its translation is CASSYSLESSGGSPDTQYF.